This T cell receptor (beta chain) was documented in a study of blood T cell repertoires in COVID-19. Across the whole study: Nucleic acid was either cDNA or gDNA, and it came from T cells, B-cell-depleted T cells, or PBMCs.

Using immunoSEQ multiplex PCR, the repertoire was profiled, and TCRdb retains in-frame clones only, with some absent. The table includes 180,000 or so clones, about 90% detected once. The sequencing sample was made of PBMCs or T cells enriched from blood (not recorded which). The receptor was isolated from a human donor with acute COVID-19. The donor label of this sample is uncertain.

CDR3 DNA: TGTGCCAGCAGTCTCAGCGGGGTTTCCTACAATGAGCAGTTCTTC. Amino acid sequence: CASSLSGVSYNEQFF. This chain uses TRBV2 with TRBJ2-1; TRBD2 matches at 7 bases. CDR3 length: 15 residues. The V gene's germline CDR1 is SNHLY and CDR2 FYNNEI. The V gene end was trimmed by 5 bases and the J gene end by 1 base; junction bases not matched to a gene: 5. Using reference TRBV2 and TRBJ2-1 for the parts outside the CDR3, the full variable domain is EPEVTQTPSHQVTQMGQEVILRCVPISNHLYFYWYRQILGQKVEFLVSFYNNEISEKSEIFDDQFSVERPDGSNFTLKIRSTKLEDSAMYFCASSLSGVSYNEQFFGPGTRLTVL.